This TCR beta chain was captured in a study of post-analysis software for immune sequencing data. The J segment lost 4 bases and the V segment lost 3 bases, leaving 3 bases of the junction unmatched. The CDR3 runs to 16 residues. Germline V gene data show CDR1 as MNHNS and CDR2 as SASEGT. Study conclusions and caveats: Patients had higher frequencies than controls of a handful of TRBV segments, including TRBV5-6, TRBV5-1 and TRBV20-1.

Of note for this clonotype: Its cognate antigen is unknown.

Each TCR beta cDNA library carried unique molecular identifiers. Each CDR3 protein gets one entry after TCRdb re-called the PCR reads with MiXCR. The data show roughly 540,000 distinct CDR3 sequences, with under 40% seen just once and 4.5% to 7.5% held by the top ten. This sequence originates from a girl younger than 18 with multiple sclerosis. The chain carries TRBV6-1 and TRBJ2-6, with TRBD1 identical over 10 bases. The material sequenced was blood. CDR3: CASSEGTGAGANVLTF. The DNA of the CDR3 is TGTGCCAGCAGTGAGGGGACAGGGGCCGGGGCCAACGTCCTGACTTTC.